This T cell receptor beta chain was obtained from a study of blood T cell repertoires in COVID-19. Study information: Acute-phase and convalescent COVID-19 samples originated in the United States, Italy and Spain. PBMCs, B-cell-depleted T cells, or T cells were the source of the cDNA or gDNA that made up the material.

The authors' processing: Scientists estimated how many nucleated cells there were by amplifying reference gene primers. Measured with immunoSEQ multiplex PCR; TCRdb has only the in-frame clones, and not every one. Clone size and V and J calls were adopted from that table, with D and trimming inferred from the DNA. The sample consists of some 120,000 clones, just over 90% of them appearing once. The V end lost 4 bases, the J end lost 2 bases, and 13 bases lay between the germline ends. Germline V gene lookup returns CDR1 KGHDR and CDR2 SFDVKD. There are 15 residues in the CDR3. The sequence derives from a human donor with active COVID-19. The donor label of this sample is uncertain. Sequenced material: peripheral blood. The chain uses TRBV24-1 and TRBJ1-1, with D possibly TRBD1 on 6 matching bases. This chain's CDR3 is CATSDSQGLNTEAFF. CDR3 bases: TGTGCCACCAGTGACTCTCAGGGGCTCAACACTGAAGCTTTCTTT.